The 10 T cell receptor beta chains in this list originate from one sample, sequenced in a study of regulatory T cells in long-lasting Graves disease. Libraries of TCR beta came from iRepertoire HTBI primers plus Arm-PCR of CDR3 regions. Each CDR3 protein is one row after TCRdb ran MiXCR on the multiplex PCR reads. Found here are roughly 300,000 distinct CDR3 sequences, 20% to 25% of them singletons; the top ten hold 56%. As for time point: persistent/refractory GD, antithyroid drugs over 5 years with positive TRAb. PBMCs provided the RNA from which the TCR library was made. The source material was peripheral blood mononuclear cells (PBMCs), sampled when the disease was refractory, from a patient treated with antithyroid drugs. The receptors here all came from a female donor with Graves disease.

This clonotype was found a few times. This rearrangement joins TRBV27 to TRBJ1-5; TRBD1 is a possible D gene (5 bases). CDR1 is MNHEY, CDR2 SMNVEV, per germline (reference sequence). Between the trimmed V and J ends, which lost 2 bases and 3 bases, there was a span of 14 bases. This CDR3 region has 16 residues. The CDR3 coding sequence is TGTGCCAGCAGTTTAAATGGAGGGGAGCACAATCAGCCCCAGCATTTT. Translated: CASSLNGGEHNQPQHF.

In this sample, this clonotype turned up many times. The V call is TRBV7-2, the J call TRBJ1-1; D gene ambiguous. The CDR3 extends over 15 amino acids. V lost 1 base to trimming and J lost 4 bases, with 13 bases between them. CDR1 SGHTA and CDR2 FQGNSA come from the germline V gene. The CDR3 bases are TGTGCCAGCAGCTTAGGACGCCCCGGGGTCACTGAAGCTTTCTTT. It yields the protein CASSLGRPGVTEAFF. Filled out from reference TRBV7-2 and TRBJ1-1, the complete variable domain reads GAGVSQSPSNKVTEKGKDVELRCDPISGHTALYWYRQSLGQGLEFLIYFQGNSAPDKSGLPSDRFSAERTGGSVSTLTIQRTQQEDSAVYLCASSLGRPGVTEAFFGQGTRLTVV.

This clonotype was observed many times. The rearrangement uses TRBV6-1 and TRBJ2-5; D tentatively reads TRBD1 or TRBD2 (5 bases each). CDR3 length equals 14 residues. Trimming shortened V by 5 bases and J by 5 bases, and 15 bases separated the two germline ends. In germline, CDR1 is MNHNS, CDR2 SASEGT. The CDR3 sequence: CASSTRGGRETQYF. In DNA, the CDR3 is TGTGCCAGCAGTACCCGTGGGGGTAGGGAGACCCAGTACTTC.

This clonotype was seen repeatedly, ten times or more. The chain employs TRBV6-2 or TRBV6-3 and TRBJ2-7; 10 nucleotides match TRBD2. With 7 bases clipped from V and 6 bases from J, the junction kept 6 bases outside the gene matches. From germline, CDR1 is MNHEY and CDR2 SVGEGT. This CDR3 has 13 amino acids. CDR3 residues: CASITSGISEQYF. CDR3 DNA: TGTGCCAGCATAACTAGCGGGATTTCCGAGCAGTACTTC.

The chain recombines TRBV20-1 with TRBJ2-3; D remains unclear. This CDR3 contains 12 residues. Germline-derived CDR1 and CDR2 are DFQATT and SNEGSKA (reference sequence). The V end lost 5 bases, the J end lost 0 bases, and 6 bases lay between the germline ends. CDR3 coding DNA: TGCAGTGCTCCCTCTAGCACAGATACGCAGTATTTT. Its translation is CSAPSSTDTQYF.

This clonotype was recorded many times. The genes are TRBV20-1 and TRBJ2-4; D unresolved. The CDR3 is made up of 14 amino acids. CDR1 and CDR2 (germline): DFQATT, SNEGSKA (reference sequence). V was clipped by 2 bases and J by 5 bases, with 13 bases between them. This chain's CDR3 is CSARRLYRENIQYF. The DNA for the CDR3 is TGCAGTGCTAGAAGACTTTACCGGGAAAACATTCAGTACTTC.

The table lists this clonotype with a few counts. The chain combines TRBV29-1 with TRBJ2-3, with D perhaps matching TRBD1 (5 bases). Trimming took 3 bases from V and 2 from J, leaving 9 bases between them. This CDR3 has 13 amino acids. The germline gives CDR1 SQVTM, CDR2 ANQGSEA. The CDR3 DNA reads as TGCAGCGTTGATCAGGGCAACACAGATACGCAGTATTTT. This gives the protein CSVDQGNTDTQYF.

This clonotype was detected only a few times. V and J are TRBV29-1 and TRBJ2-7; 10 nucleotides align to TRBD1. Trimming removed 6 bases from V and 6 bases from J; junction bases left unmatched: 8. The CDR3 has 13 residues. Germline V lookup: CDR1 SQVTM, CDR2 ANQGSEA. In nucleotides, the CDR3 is TGCAGCGTAGGGACAGGGGAGATTGGCGAGCAGTACTTC. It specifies CSVGTGEIGEQYF.

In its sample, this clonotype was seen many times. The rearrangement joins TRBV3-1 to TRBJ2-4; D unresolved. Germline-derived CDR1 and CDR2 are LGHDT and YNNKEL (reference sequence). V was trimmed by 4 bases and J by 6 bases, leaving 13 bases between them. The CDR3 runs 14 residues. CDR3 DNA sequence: TGTGCCAGCAGCCCAAAAGATCGTGGAAACATTCAGTACTTC. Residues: CASSPKDRGNIQYF.

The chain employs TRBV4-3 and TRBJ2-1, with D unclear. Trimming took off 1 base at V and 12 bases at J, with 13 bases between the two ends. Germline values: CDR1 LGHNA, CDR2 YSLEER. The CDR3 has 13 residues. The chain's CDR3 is CASSQGLSGMQFF. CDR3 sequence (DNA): TGCGCCAGCAGCCAAGGGTTGAGTGGGATGCAGTTCTTC.